The rows below give T cell receptor beta chains drawn from one sample of a study of STAT5B mutations in CD4+ large granular lymphocyte leukemia. Clones were read by immunoSEQ multiplex PCR, and TCRdb kept only the in-frame ones, dropping some. The sample has 30,000 to 40,000 clones, 85% seen once. Sequenced sample: CD4+ T cells from blood buffy coats. The receptors were gathered from a human donor in good health. The CDR3 runs from the conserved cysteine through the conserved F or W. Fields, in order: J gene, V gene, clone size, CDR3 protein. Part of the rows lack a size; the others show once, few, many or a class for expanded clones.

j_gene: TRBJ1-5
v_gene: TRBV5-7
abundance: .
CDR3aa: CASSLEGQGNQPQHF

j_gene: TRBJ1-5
v_gene: TRBV6-6
abundance: .
CDR3aa: CASSYHRGLQPQHF

j_gene: TRBJ2-7
v_gene: TRBV5-1
abundance: .
CDR3aa: CASSLLAGGQSSYEQYF

j_gene: TRBJ2-1
v_gene: TRBV11-2
abundance: few
CDR3aa: CASSLAGNNEQFF

j_gene: TRBJ2-7
v_gene: TRBV19
abundance: .
CDR3aa: CASSIRTGVEQYF

j_gene: TRBJ2-3
v_gene: TRBV6-1
abundance: .
CDR3aa: CASSPTSGGAETQYF

j_gene: TRBJ1-2
v_gene: TRBV28
abundance: .
CDR3aa: CASRQQGANYGYTF

j_gene: TRBJ2-7
v_gene: TRBV5-1
abundance: .
CDR3aa: CASSGTSGDNYEQYF

j_gene: TRBJ1-3
v_gene: TRBV5-1
abundance: .
CDR3aa: CASSLDGDSGNTIYF

j_gene: TRBJ2-4
v_gene: TRBV5-1
abundance: .
CDR3aa: CASSLRPGKNIQYF

j_gene: TRBJ1-5
v_gene: TRBV27
abundance: .
CDR3aa: CASSSSSPGDRGRRQPQHF